The present T cell receptor (beta chain) was sequenced within a study of shared clonotypes between healthy human individuals. Study-wide points: Deeper or shallower sequencing was expected to change how clonotypes are shared among donors.

Naive-designated CD8 cells lacked CD45RO, were positively enriched for CCR7, and omitted terminally differentiated effector memory CD45RA+ cells. At deep level, the assay was performed. The data were produced by immunoSEQ multiplex PCR, yet TCRdb's version contains in-frame clones alone and is incomplete. The table has about 2.1 million clones, 80% to 95% seen once; the top ten hold under 2%. To note about this clone: Its target is unknown.

Germline lookup yields CDR1 SQVTM and CDR2 ANQGSEA. The CDR3 is 16 residues long. Trimming removed 2 bases at V and 2 bases at J, with 16 bases between. The receptor's source is a man aged 18 to 30 in good health. Some clones in this sample may be carry-over from other donors' samples. The V gene is TRBV29-1, the J gene TRBJ2-1, with a weak D call TRBD2 (5 bases). Material: naive CD8+ T cells from PBMCs. The CDR3: CSVERAERLTYNEQFF. CDR3 nucleotide sequence: TGCAGCGTTGAAAGGGCGGAGCGGTTGACCTACAATGAGCAGTTCTTC.